The sequence of this TCR beta chain was determined in a study of shared clonotypes between healthy human individuals. Study conclusions and caveats: It was the non-shared clonotypes that had lower generation probabilities than clonotypes shared by all four donors. Rarefaction indicated that sorted-subset sequencing remained incomplete although depth was large. With several donors compared, around 5.4% of naive CD4 clonotypes were shared.

The study separated CD4+ cells into CD45RA+ naive and CD45RA-negative memory subsets. Details on this clone: Its antigen remains unidentified.

TCRdb's copy holds only in-frame clones and misses some; the assay was immunoSEQ multiplex PCR. The sample lists about 1.5 million clones; under 99% were seen once. CDR1 LNHDA and CDR2 SQIVND come from the germline V gene (reference sequence). This CDR3 has 14 amino acids. Trimming left V 3 bases short and J 6 bases short, with 14 bases between. Material for sequencing was naive CD4+ T cells sorted from blood. Stated subset: CD45RA+ positively selected. This clonotype was obtained from a young man in good health. This sequence joins TRBV19 and TRBJ1-1; possible D gene TRBD1, 5 bases. CDR3 sequence reads: CASSITRVRPEAFF. CDR3 DNA: TGTGCCAGTAGTATCACCAGGGTTCGGCCTGAAGCTTTCTTT.